Listed here are 12 T cell receptor beta chains from one sample, sequenced in a study of CD8+CD57+ T cells in acquired aplastic anemia. Patients chosen for sequencing had shown CD8+CD57+ cell expansion by flow cytometry. It was genomic DNA that served as the template for profiling TCR beta VDJ and CDR3. TCRdb passed the reads through MiXCR, listing each CDR3 protein once. In the table there are about half a million distinct CDR3 sequences, roughly 34% of which are singletons. The specimen sequenced was sorted CD4+, CD8+, or CD8+CD57+ T cells (not recorded which) from PBMCs. These receptors were collected from a human donor with aplastic anemia.

The J gene is TRBJ1-6, the V gene TRBV20-1; D is uncertain. Germline CDR1 and CDR2: DFQATT and SNEGSKA (reference sequence). V was pared by 6 bases and J by 5 bases, with 17 bases between. This CDR3 has 15 amino acids. CDR3 amino acids: CSASSFGVDNSPLHF. In DNA, the CDR3 is TGCAGTGCCAGCAGCTTCGGGGTCGATAATTCACCCCTCCACTTT.

This clonotype was counted many times. This chain links TRBV29-1 with TRBJ2-5, with a possible D match to TRBD2 (6 bases). Per the germline V gene, CDR1 is SQVTM and CDR2 is ANQGSEA. This CDR3 has 13 amino acids. V was shortened by 8 bases and J by 2 bases, with 15 bases between the two germline ends. The CDR3 reads CSFLGTGQETQYF. The DNA for the CDR3 is TGCAGCTTCTTAGGGACTGGACAAGAGACCCAGTACTTC.

This clonotype has at least ten counts. This chain links TRBV19 with TRBJ2-7, with a weak D call TRBD2 (6 bases). Per germline, CDR1 LNHDA and CDR2 SQIVND (reference sequence). CDR3 length equals 13 residues. V lost 7 bases, J lost 3 bases, and 13 bases lay in between. CDR3 sequence: CASNRGDLYEQYF. DNA for the CDR3: TGTGCCAGTAACCGCGGGGACCTCTACGAGCAGTACTTC. The whole variable domain, remainder taken from reference TRBV19 and TRBJ2-7, is DGGITQSPKYLFRKEGQNVTLSCEQNLNHDAMYWYRQDPGQGLRLIYYSQIVNDFQKGDIAEGYSVSREKKESFPLTVTSAQKNPTAFYLCASNRGDLYEQYFGPGTRLTVT.

This clonotype was detected many times. The chain is built from TRBV19 and TRBJ1-5; 8 positions match TRBD1. This CDR3 contains 15 residues. CDR1 is LNHDA, CDR2 SQIVND, per germline (reference sequence). With 3 bases clipped from V and 7 bases from J, the junction kept 8 bases outside the gene matches. The CDR3 region is CASSIMAGGRQPQHF. Here the CDR3 DNA reads TGTGCCAGTAGTATTATGGCAGGGGGCAGGCAGCCCCAGCATTTT.

Ten or more counts support this clonotype. The chain couples TRBV20-1 to TRBJ2-7; tentatively, D is TRBD2 (6 bases). Germline values: CDR1 DFQATT, CDR2 SNEGSKA (reference sequence). Trimming left V 5 bases short and J 2 bases short, with 19 bases between. The CDR3 sequence is 15 residues long. The CDR3 protein is CSAQEDTRGTYEQYF. In DNA form, the CDR3 reads TGCAGTGCTCAAGAGGACACGCGGGGTACCTACGAGCAGTACTTC.

J is TRBJ2-1 and V is TRBV25-1; D unclear. This CDR3 contains 14 residues. The V and J ends lost 8 bases and 2 bases respectively, with 13 bases between them. Germline CDR1 reads MGHDK; CDR2 reads SYGVNS. The DNA for the CDR3 is TGTGCCAGCCGACTGAGGATGACCTACAATGAGCAGTTCTTC. Its translation: CASRLRMTYNEQFF.

Note on this clonotype: One end of the junction fails to match germline, which may point to a read error. The rearrangement joins TRBV6-4 to TRBJ1-6; perhaps TRBD1 as D (6 bases). CDR3 length: 15 amino acids. Looked up from germline, CDR1 is MRHNA and CDR2 is SNTAGT. As DNA, the CDR3 is TGTGCCAGCAAGCAGGACAGAAGCTATAATTCACCCATCCACTTT. Its translation is CASKQDRSYNSPIHF.

The table lists this clonotype with a few counts. The J gene is TRBJ2-7, the V gene TRBV5-6; 7 nucleotides agree with TRBD1. Germline assignment: CDR1 SGHDT and CDR2 YYEEEE. The CDR3 sequence is 14 residues long. J was trimmed by 4 bases and V by 0 bases; bases with no gene match: 4. CDR3 sequence reads: CASSLVGTEYEQYF. The CDR3 DNA reads TGTGCCAGCAGCTTGGTGGGGACAGAGTACGAGCAGTACTTC.

CDR3 region: CAISGTGGAYGYTF. Here the CDR3 DNA reads TGTGCCATCAGCGGGACAGGGGGTGCGTATGGCTACACCTTC. The J gene is TRBJ1-2, the V gene TRBV10-3, with 11 bases identical to TRBD1. The ends lost 6 bases at V and 5 bases at J; junction bases unmatched: 5. This CDR3 region has 14 residues. Germline lookup yields CDR1 ENHRY and CDR2 SYGVKD.

This clonotype was recorded at least ten times. The chain links TRBV14 to TRBJ2-2; perhaps TRBD2 as D (5 bases). V dropped 4 bases and J dropped 1 base, with 7 bases sitting between them. This CDR3 comprises 14 residues. Germline V gene sequence: CDR1 SGHDN, CDR2 FVKESK. Here the CDR3 reads CASSLDWNTGELFF. The CDR3 DNA is TGTGCCAGCAGCCTGGACTGGAACACCGGGGAGCTGTTTTTT.

This clonotype was recorded a few times. The V and J genes are TRBV7-9 and TRBJ1-2; D is undetermined. This CDR3 contains 15 residues. Trimming left V 1 base short and J 3 bases short, with 12 bases between. The germline V gene encodes CDR1 SEHNR and CDR2 FQNEAQ (reference sequence). CDR3 protein: CASSLDRTIHYGYTF. CDR3 sequence (DNA): TGTGCCAGCAGCTTAGATAGGACGATTCACTATGGCTACACCTTC.

This clonotype was counted between two and nine times. V is TRBV5-1 and J is TRBJ1-1; D perhaps matches TRBD1 (6 bases). CDR1 SGHRS and CDR2 YFSETQ come from the germline V gene. This CDR3 has 12 amino acids. V was pared by 6 bases and J by 2 bases, with 8 bases between. CDR3 DNA: TGCGCCAGCAACGGGGGCAACACTGAAGCTTTCTTT. Its protein product is CASNGGNTEAFF.